The 3 T cell receptor beta chains presented below share a single source sample, sequenced in a study of identical twins. Via MiXCR, TCRdb re-called the 5' RACE reads, giving one row per CDR3 protein. The table includes 500,000 to 550,000 distinct CDR3 sequences, under 25% detected once. The data also belong to a second study, concerning T cells expressing NK-cell markers.

Sequenced sample: CD4+ T cells sorted from blood. These receptors all stem from a woman between 18 and 30 years old in good health.

This chain connects TRBV2 to TRBJ2-3, with 7 positions matching TRBD2. In germline, CDR1 is SNHLY, CDR2 FYNNEI. This CDR3 comprises 14 residues. The trim removed 3 bases at V and 8 bases at J, leaving 8 bases unmatched. The CDR3 protein is CASSEDTPGGTQYF. CDR3 nucleotides: TGTGCCAGCAGTGAGGACACCCCGGGGGGTACGCAGTATTTT.

This clonotype was detected a few times. This sequence joins TRBV29-1 and TRBJ2-2; possible D gene TRBD1, 5 bases. Germline V gene data show CDR1 as SQVTM and CDR2 as ANQGSEA. This CDR3 contains 11 residues. Trimming took 5 bases from V and 7 from J, leaving 8 bases between them. The CDR3 bases are TGCAGCGTTCACCAGGGCGGGGAGCTGTTTTTT. The encoded protein is CSVHQGGELFF.

There are a few counts of this clonotype. The chain combines TRBV6-1 with TRBJ2-7; no clear D gene. With 6 bases removed from V and 1 base from J, the gap between germline ends came to 13 bases. Per germline, CDR1 MNHNS and CDR2 SASEGT. This CDR3 is built from 14 residues. The CDR3 nucleotides read TGTGCCAGCAGCCCGATTGGGGTTTCCTACGAGCAGTACTTC. Translating gives CASSPIGVSYEQYF.